This T cell receptor (beta chain) emerged from a study of blood T cell repertoires in COVID-19. Profiled with immunoSEQ multiplex PCR; TCRdb holds only in-frame clones, not every one. The table shows under 450,000 clones, with 88% occurring only once. The ends were cut back, 4 bases at V and 3 bases at J, with 10 bases in the middle. The CDR3 sequence is 15 residues long. Per germline, CDR1 SEHNR and CDR2 FQNEAQ (reference sequence). What was sequenced was peripheral blood. The gene calls are TRBV7-9 and TRBJ1-6, with a weak D call TRBD1 (6 bases). The receptor's source is a woman aged 50 to 60 with COVID-19, enrolled during active disease. The CDR3 sequence: CASSSRQVYNSPLHF. The CDR3 DNA sequence: TGTGCCAGCAGCTCTCGACAGGTCTATAATTCACCCCTCCACTTT.